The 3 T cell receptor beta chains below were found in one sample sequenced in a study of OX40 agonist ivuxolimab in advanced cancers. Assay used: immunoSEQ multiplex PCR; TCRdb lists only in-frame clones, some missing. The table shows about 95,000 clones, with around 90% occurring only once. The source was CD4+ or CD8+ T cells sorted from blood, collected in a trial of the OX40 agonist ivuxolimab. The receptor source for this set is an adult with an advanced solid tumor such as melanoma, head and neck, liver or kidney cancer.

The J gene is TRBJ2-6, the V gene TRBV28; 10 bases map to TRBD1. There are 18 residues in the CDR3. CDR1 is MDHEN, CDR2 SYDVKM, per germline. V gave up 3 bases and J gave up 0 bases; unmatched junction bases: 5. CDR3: CASSFRQGAGSGANVLTF. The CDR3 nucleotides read TGTGCCAGCAGTTTTCGACAGGGGGCTGGCTCTGGGGCCAACGTCCTGACTTTC.

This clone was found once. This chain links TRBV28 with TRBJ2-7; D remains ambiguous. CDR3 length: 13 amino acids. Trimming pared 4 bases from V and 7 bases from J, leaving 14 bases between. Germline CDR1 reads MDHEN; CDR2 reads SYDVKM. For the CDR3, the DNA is TGTGCCAGCAGTTCCCGGGCCCTGAATGAGCAGTACTTC. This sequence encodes CASSSRALNEQYF.

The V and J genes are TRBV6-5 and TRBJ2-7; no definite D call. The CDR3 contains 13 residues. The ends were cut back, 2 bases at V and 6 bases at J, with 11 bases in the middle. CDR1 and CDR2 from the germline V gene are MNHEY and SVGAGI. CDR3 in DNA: TGTGCCAGCAGTTACGGGCAGGCAACCGAGCAGTACTTC. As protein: CASSYGQATEQYF.